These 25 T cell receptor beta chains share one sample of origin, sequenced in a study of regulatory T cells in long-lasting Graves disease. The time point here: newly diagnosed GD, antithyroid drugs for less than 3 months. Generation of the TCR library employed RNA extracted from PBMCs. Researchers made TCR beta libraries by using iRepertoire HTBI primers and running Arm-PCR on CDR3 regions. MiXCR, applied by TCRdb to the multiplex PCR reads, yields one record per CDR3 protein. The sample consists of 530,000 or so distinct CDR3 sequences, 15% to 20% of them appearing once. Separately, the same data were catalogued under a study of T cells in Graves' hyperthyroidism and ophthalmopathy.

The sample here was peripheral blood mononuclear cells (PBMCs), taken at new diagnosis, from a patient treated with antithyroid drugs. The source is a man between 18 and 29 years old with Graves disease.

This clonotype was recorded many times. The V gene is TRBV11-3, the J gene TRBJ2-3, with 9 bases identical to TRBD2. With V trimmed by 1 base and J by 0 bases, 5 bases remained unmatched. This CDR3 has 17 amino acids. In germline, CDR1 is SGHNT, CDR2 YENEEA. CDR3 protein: CASSLATSGRSTDTQYF. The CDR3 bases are TGTGCCAGCAGCTTAGCGACTAGCGGAAGGAGCACAGATACGCAGTATTTT.

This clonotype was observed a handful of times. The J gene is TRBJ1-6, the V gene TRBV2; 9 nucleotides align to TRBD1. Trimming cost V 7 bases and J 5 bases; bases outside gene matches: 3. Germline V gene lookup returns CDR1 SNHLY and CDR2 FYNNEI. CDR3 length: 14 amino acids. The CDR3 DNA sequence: TGTGCCAGCATATGGACAGGGGATAATTCACCCCTCCACTTT. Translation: CASIWTGDNSPLHF.

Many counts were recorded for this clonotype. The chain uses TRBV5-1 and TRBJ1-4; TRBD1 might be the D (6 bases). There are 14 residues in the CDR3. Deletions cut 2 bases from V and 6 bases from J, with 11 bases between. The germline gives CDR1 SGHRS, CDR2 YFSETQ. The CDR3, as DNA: TGCGCCAGCAGCTTTCAGGGGAGGCATGAAAAACTGTTTTTT. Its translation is CASSFQGRHEKLFF.

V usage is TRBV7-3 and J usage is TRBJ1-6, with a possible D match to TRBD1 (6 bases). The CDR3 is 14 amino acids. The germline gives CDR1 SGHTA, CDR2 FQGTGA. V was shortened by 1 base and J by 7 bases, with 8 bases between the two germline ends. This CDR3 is CASSLNRVNSPLHF. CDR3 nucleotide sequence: TGTGCCAGCAGCTTAAACAGGGTGAATTCACCCCTCCACTTT. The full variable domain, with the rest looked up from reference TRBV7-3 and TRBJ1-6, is GAGVSQTPSNKVTEKGKYVELRCDPISGHTALYWYRQSLGQGPEFLIYFQGTGAADDSGLPNDRFFAVRPEGSVSTLKIQRTERGDSAVYLCASSLNRVNSPLHFGNGTRLTVT.

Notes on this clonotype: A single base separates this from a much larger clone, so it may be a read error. The CDR3 sequence: CASSSTPDQPQHF. DNA for the CDR3: TGTGCCAGCAGCTCCACTCCAGATCAGCCCCAGCATTTT. The chain carries TRBV11-2 and TRBJ1-5, with D hard to call. Germline V gene data show CDR1 as SGHAT and CDR2 as FQNNGV. With 4 bases removed from V and 5 bases from J, the gap between germline ends came to 9 bases. The length of the CDR3 is 13 residues.

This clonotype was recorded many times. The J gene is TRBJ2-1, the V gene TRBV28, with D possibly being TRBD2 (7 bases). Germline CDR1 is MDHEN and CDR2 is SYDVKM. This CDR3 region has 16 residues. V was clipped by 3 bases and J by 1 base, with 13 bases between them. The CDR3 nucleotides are TGTGCCAGCAGTTTCGCGGGGGCTCAATCCTACAATGAGCAGTTCTTC. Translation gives CASSFAGAQSYNEQFF.

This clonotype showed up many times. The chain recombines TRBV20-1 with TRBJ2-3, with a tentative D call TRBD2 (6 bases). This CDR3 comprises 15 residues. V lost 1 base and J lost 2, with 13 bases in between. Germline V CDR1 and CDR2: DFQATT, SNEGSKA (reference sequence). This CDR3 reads CSARGASETTDTQYF. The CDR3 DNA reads TGCAGTGCTAGAGGGGCTAGCGAGACCACAGATACGCAGTATTTT.

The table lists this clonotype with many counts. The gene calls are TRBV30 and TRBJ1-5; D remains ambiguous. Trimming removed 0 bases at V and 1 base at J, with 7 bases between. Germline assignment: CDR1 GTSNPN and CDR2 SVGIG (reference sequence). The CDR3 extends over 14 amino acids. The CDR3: CAWSVGQSNQPQHF. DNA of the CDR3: TGTGCCTGGAGTGTTGGTCAGAGCAATCAGCCCCAGCATTTT.

The CDR3 protein is CSARDSGTSSYNEQFF. CDR3 coding DNA: TGCAGTGCTAGAGATTCCGGTACTAGCTCCTACAATGAGCAGTTCTTC. This rearrangement joins TRBV20-1 to TRBJ2-1; D possibly corresponds to TRBD2 (5 bases). The V end lost 0 bases, the J end lost 0 bases, and 12 bases lay between the germline ends. The CDR3 contains 16 residues. Germline lookup yields CDR1 DFQATT and CDR2 SNEGSKA (reference sequence).

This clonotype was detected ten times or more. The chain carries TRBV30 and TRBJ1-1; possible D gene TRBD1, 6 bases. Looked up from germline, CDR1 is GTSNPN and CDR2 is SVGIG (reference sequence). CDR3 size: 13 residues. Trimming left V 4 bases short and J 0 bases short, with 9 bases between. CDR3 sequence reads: CAWTGAVNTEAFF. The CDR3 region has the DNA TGTGCCTGGACAGGGGCCGTGAACACTGAAGCTTTCTTT.

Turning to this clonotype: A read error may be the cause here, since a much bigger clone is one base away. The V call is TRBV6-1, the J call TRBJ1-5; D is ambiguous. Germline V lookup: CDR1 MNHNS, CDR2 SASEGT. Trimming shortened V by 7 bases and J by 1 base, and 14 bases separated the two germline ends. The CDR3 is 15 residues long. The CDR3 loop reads CASTQGSVSNQPQHF. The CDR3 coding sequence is TGTGCCAGCACCCAAGGGTCCGTCAGCAATCAGCCCCAGCATTTT.

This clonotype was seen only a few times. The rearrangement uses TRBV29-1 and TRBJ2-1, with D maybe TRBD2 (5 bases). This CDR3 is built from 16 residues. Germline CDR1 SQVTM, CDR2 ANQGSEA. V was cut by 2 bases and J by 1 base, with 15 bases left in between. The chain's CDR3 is CSVERRGAPSYNEQFF. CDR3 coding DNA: TGCAGCGTTGAACGACGGGGTGCGCCGTCCTACAATGAGCAGTTCTTC.

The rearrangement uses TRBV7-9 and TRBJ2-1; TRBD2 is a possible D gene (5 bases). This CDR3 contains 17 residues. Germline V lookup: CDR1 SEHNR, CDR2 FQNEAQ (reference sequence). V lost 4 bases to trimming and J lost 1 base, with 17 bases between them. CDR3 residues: CASSSPLGRASYNEQFF. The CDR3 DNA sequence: TGTGCCAGCAGCTCCCCCTTAGGGCGGGCATCCTACAATGAGCAGTTCTTC.

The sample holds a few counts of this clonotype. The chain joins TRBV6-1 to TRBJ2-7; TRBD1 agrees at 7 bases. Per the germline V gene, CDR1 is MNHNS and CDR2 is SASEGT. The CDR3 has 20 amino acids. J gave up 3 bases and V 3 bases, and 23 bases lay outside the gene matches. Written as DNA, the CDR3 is TGTGCCAGCAGTGACTCAAGGGGGCGGTTTTATTTTGGGGTTTACTACGAGCAGTACTTC. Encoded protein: CASSDSRGRFYFGVYYEQYF.

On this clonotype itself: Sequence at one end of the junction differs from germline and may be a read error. The CDR3 coding sequence is TGCGGTGCTAGAGGAATGAGGGATCAGCCCCAGCATTTT. This translates into CGARGMRDQPQHF. The rearrangement links TRBV20-1 to TRBJ1-5; D not resolved. This CDR3 comprises 13 residues. In germline, CDR1 is DFQATT, CDR2 SNEGSKA (reference sequence).

CDR3 DNA: TGTGCCAGCAGCTTGTATGGAGCTACTAACAATGAGCAGTTCTTC. It codes for CASSLYGATNNEQFF. This rearrangement joins TRBV5-6 to TRBJ2-1; no clear D gene. Germline CDR1 is SGHDT and CDR2 is YYEEEE. The CDR3 runs 15 residues. V lost 1 base and J 5 bases, leaving 13 bases between the germline ends.

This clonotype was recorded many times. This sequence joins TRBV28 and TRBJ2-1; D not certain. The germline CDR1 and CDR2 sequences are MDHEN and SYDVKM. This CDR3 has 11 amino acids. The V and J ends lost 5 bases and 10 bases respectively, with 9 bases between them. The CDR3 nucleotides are TGTGCCAGCAGTCCTCTTAACGAGCAGTTCTTC. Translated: CASSPLNEQFF.

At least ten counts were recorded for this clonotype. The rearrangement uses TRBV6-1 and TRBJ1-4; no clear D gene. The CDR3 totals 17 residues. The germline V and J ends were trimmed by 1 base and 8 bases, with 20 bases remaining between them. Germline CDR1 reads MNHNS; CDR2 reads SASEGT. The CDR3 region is CASSEDSLRISGEKLFF. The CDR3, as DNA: TGTGCCAGCAGTGAAGACTCCTTAAGGATCTCGGGAGAAAAACTGTTTTTT.

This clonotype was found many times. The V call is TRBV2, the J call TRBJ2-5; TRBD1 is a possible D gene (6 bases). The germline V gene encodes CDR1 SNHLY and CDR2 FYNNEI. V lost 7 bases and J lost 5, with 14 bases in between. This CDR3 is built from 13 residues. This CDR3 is CASMGAGGETQYF. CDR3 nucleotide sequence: TGTGCCAGCATGGGGGCAGGCGGGGAGACCCAGTACTTC.

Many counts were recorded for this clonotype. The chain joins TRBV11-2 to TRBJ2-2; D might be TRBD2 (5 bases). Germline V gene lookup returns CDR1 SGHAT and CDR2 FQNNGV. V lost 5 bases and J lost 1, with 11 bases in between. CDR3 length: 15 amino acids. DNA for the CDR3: TGTGCCAGCAGCGTCATCGCGGGGAACACCGGGGAGCTGTTTTTT. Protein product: CASSVIAGNTGELFF.

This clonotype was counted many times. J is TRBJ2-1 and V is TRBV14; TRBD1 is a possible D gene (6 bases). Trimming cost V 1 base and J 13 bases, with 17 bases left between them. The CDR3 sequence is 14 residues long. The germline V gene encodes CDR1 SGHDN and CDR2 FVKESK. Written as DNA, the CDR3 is TGTGCCAGCAGCCAAGCGACAGGTGCATATGGACAGTTCTTC. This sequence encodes CASSQATGAYGQFF.

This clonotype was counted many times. The CDR3 loop reads CASPGGGTDTQYF. The CDR3, as DNA: TGTGCCAGCCCGGGAGGGGGCACAGATACGCAGTATTTT. This chain uses TRBV27 with TRBJ2-3; 8 bases are a match to TRBD2. Germline CDR1 and CDR2: MNHEY and SMNVEV (reference sequence). The CDR3 totals 13 residues. The junction had 2 bases not matched to a gene; V was cut back by 8 bases and J by 1 base.

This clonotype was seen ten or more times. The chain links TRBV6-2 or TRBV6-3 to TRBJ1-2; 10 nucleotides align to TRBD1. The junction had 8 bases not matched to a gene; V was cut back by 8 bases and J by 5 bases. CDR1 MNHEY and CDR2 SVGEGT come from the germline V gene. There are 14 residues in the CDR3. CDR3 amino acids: CASEPGQGSYGYTF. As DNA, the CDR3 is TGTGCCAGCGAACCGGGACAGGGGTCATATGGCTACACCTTC.

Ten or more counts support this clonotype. The DNA of the CDR3 is TGCGCCAGCAGCATTACGGACGCCAACTATGGCTACACCTTC. Protein: CASSITDANYGYTF. The chain joins TRBV5-1 to TRBJ1-2; D gene unclear. Trimming pared 4 bases from V and 2 bases from J, leaving 12 bases between. CDR1 is SGHRS, CDR2 YFSETQ, per germline. The CDR3 has 14 amino acids.

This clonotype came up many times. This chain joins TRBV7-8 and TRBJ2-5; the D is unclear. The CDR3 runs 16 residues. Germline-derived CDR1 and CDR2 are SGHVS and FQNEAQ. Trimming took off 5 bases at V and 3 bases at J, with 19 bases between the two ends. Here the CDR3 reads CASSERIGRTKETQYF. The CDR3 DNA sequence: TGTGCCAGCAGCGAGAGAATCGGACGGACGAAAGAGACCCAGTACTTC.